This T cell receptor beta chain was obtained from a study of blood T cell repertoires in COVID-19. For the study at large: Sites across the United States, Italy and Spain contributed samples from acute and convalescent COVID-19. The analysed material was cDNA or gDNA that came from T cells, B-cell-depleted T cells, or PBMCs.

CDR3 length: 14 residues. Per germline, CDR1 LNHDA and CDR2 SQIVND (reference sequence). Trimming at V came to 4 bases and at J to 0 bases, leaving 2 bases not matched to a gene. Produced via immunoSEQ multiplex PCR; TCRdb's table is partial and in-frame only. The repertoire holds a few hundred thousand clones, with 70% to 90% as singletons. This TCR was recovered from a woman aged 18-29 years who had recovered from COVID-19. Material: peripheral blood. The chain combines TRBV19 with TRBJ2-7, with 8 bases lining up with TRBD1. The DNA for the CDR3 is TGTGCCAGTAGTACGGACAGGGCCTCCTACGAGCAGTACTTC. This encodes CASSTDRASYEQYF.